Sequencing of this TCR beta chain was carried out in a study of T-cell memory formation after mild COVID-19. General study results and limits: There was no confirmation that second-wave clones peaking on day 37 were SARS-CoV-2 specific. Later expanders leaned toward CD4+, whereas clones contracting from day 15 to 85 were balanced CD4/CD8.

Each CDR3 protein gets one entry after TCRdb re-called the 5' RACE reads with MiXCR. The sample has 350,000 to 450,000 distinct CDR3 sequences, around 30% seen once. This clonotype was recorded a few times. Its matching antigen is unknown. V lost 3 bases to trimming and J lost 0 bases, with 14 bases between them. Germline CDR1 is DFQATT and CDR2 is SNEGSKA (reference sequence). This CDR3 is 15 amino acids long. The sample was PBMCs or a T cell subset sorted from them (not recorded which). The chain is built from TRBV20-1 and TRBJ1-1; perhaps TRBD1 as D (5 bases). The source is an adult woman who had mild COVID-19 (a few samples of this study predate the infection). Cell type and time point are not known. The CDR3 region is CSARWGESVNTEAFF. CDR3 in DNA: TGCAGTGCTAGGTGGGGGGAGAGTGTGAACACTGAAGCTTTCTTT.